The 22 T cell receptor beta chains in this list originate from one sample, sequenced in a study of CD8+CD57+ T cells in acquired aplastic anemia. Patients sequenced had flow cytometry evidence of CD8+CD57+ cell expansion. TCR beta VDJ and CDR3 profiling used genomic DNA as template. In TCRdb, the reads were re-called with MiXCR into one record per CDR3 protein. This table has under 250,000 distinct CDR3 sequences, 60% to 80% appearing once. The specimen was sorted CD4+, CD8+, or CD8+CD57+ T cells (not recorded which) from PBMCs. The receptors were gathered from a human donor with aplastic anemia.

The sample holds many counts of this clonotype. The CDR3 region is CASSYAMAVLNSGELFF. In DNA, the CDR3 is TGTGCCAGCAGCTACGCGATGGCAGTCCTTAATTCCGGGGAGCTGTTTTTT. The rearrangement links TRBV7-9 to TRBJ2-2; D ambiguous. Trimming took off 4 bases at V and 6 bases at J, with 21 bases between the two ends. The CDR3 runs to 17 residues. CDR1 and CDR2 (germline): SEHNR, FQNEAQ (reference sequence).

The chain links TRBV20-1 to TRBJ1-4; D is perhaps TRBD1 (6 bases). The V end lost 0 bases, the J end lost 9 bases, and 14 bases lay between the germline ends. The CDR3 length is 14 residues. CDR1 is DFQATT and CDR2 is SNEGSKA in the germline V gene (reference sequence). CDR3 protein: CSARDGGRGQKLFF. CDR3 sequence (DNA): TGCAGTGCTAGAGATGGAGGCAGGGGACAAAAACTGTTTTTT.

J is TRBJ2-7 and V is TRBV9; D perhaps matches TRBD1 (6 bases). Per the germline V gene, CDR1 is SGDLS and CDR2 is YYNGEE. Trimming pared 0 bases from V and 4 bases from J, leaving 14 bases between. The CDR3 sequence is 15 residues long. CDR3 sequence: CASSVGGGGGYEQYF. The CDR3 nucleotides are TGTGCCAGCAGCGTAGGAGGGGGTGGGGGATACGAGCAGTACTTC. Full variable domain (missing parts from reference TRBV9 and TRBJ2-7): DSGVTQTPKHLITATGQRVTLRCSPRSGDLSVYWYQQSLDQGLQFLIQYYNGEERAKGNILERFSAQQFPDLHSELNLSSLELGDSALYFCASSVGGGGGYEQYFGPGTRLTVT.

This chain connects TRBV2 to TRBJ2-7; D not resolved. The CDR3 consists of 11 residues. V was clipped by 5 bases and J by 5 bases, with 7 bases between them. Germline CDR1 and CDR2: SNHLY and FYNNEI. CDR3 in DNA: TGTGCCAGCAGTCCCCTTAACGAGCAGTACTTC. Translated: CASSPLNEQYF.

V and J are TRBV5-1 and TRBJ1-4; TRBD1 might be the D (6 bases). The CDR3 extends over 17 amino acids. Between the trimmed V and J ends, which lost 3 bases and 0 bases, there was a span of 15 bases. Germline CDR1 is SGHRS and CDR2 is YFSETQ. The CDR3 reads CASSSGQTITTNEKLFF. CDR3 sequence (DNA): TGCGCCAGCAGCTCCGGACAGACTATCACAACTAATGAAAAACTGTTTTTT.

The V gene is TRBV9, the J gene TRBJ1-6; TRBD1 agrees at 10 bases. This CDR3 has 17 residues. Trimming cost V 4 bases and J 4 bases; bases outside gene matches: 8. Germline V lookup: CDR1 SGDLS, CDR2 YYNGEE. The CDR3 bases are TGTGCCAGCAGCCTAAGGGACAGGGGCATGTATAATTCACCCCTCCACTTT. Translating it yields CASSLRDRGMYNSPLHF.

This chain connects TRBV6-4 to TRBJ1-6; D remains ambiguous. Germline V CDR1 and CDR2: MRHNA, SNTAGT. V lost 6 bases and J 6 bases, leaving 15 bases between the germline ends. The CDR3 spans 15 residues. This CDR3 is CASSPSLARNSPLHF. In nucleotides, the CDR3 is TGTGCCAGCAGCCCCAGCCTGGCTCGTAATTCACCCCTCCACTTT.

V and J are TRBV2 and TRBJ1-1, with a tentative D call TRBD1 (5 bases). Trimming took off 8 bases at V and 10 bases at J, with 20 bases between the two ends. The CDR3 length is 13 residues. The germline gives CDR1 SNHLY, CDR2 FYNNEI. The CDR3 coding sequence is TGTGCCAGCGTGGGACGGACTCTGGCGGGAGCTTTCTTT. Amino acids: CASVGRTLAGAFF.

V usage is TRBV5-6 and J usage is TRBJ2-7; the match to TRBD1 covers 10 bases. The CDR3 has 15 residues. The V gene's germline CDR1 is SGHDT and CDR2 YYEEEE. Losses at the gene ends were 3 bases for V and 3 bases for J; bases not matched to a gene: 6. The CDR3 region has the DNA TGTGCCAGCAGCTACCGGGACAGGGGCTTCTACGAGCAGTACTTC. It is translated as CASSYRDRGFYEQYF.

The genes are TRBV12-3 or TRBV12-4 and TRBJ2-3, with 7 bases lining up with TRBD2. J was trimmed by 7 bases and V by 6 bases; bases with no gene match: 13. The CDR3 length is 15 residues. This CDR3 reads CASSPRLAEAHTQYF. The DNA for the CDR3 is TGTGCCAGCAGCCCCCGACTAGCAGAGGCCCATACGCAGTATTTT.

This clonotype has just a few counts. The V and J genes are TRBV2 and TRBJ2-7; possible D gene TRBD1, 6 bases. V shed 3 bases and J shed 1 base, with 10 bases lying between them. CDR3 length: 14 amino acids. CDR1 and CDR2 from the germline V gene are SNHLY and FYNNEI. The CDR3 DNA follows: TGTGCCAGCAGTGAGCAGGGGAATTCCTACGAGCAGTACTTC. This codes for CASSEQGNSYEQYF.

The table lists this clonotype with a count of one. The chain has TRBV9 and TRBJ2-7; 8 bases align to TRBD1. Germline V gene data show CDR1 as SGDLS and CDR2 as YYNGEE. Losses at the gene ends were 4 bases for V and 0 bases for J; bases not matched to a gene: 6. CDR3 length: 15 residues. CDR3 amino acids: CASSSQTGDSYEQYF. Here the CDR3 DNA reads TGTGCCAGCAGCTCCCAGACAGGGGACTCCTACGAGCAGTACTTC.

V gene TRBV19 combines with J gene TRBJ2-5; D is possibly TRBD2 (6 bases). Trimming left V 5 bases short and J 2 bases short, with 12 bases between. Germline CDR1 is LNHDA and CDR2 is SQIVND (reference sequence). This CDR3 has 14 residues. This CDR3 reads CASSPGGYQETQYF. The CDR3, as DNA: TGTGCCAGTAGTCCTGGGGGGTATCAAGAGACCCAGTACTTC.

This sequence joins TRBV19 and TRBJ2-2, with a weak D call TRBD1 (5 bases). Trimming cost V 5 bases and J 1 base, with 11 bases left between them. The germline CDR1 and CDR2 sequences are LNHDA and SQIVND (reference sequence). The CDR3 is made up of 15 amino acids. DNA of the CDR3: TGTGCCAGTAGTGGGGCCTACCTGAACACCGGGGAGCTGTTTTTT. This encodes CASSGAYLNTGELFF.

Remarks on this clonotype: Germline and junction disagree at one end, which may indicate a read error. The chain uses TRBV15 and TRBJ1-1, with unresolved D. Germline CDR1 is LNHNV and CDR2 is YYDKDF (reference sequence). This CDR3 contains 14 residues. As DNA, the CDR3 is TGTGCCACCAGCAGGGATGTTATGAACACCGAAGCTTTCTTT. Its translation is CATSRDVMNTEAFF.

This clonotype was seen repeatedly, ten times or more. The gene calls are TRBV20-1 and TRBJ1-1; 9 positions match TRBD1. V lost 6 bases to trimming and J lost 0 bases; unmatched junction nucleotides: 5. CDR3 size: 14 residues. Germline-derived CDR1 and CDR2 are DFQATT and SNEGSKA (reference sequence). The CDR3 sequence is CSADGDRVNTEAFF. CDR3 bases: TGCAGTGCGGATGGGGACAGGGTGAACACTGAAGCTTTCTTT.

The chain has TRBV2 and TRBJ2-7, with 8 bases aligning to TRBD2. The V gene's germline CDR1 is SNHLY and CDR2 FYNNEI. V lost 4 bases, J lost 2 bases, and 7 bases stayed unmatched. The CDR3 extends over 15 amino acids. The CDR3 DNA sequence: TGTGCCAGCAGTGGTTCGGGGGGGCCGACCTACGAGCAGTACTTC. It translates to CASSGSGGPTYEQYF.

This chain links TRBV10-3 with TRBJ1-1; no reliable D call. CDR1 is ENHRY, CDR2 SYGVKD, per germline. With 5 bases removed from V and 3 bases from J, the gap between germline ends came to 13 bases. The CDR3 extends over 14 amino acids. The DNA for the CDR3 is TGTGCCATCAGTATCGGCCCTGGGGACACTGAAGCTTTCTTT. Translating gives CAISIGPGDTEAFF.

Concerning this clonotype itself: A junction end diverges from the germline sequence, so it may reflect a read error. The CDR3 reads CSARGPRPDTQYF. In nucleotides, the CDR3 is TGCAGTGCTAGGGGGCCTAGGCCAGATACTCAGTATTTT. V gene TRBV20-1 combines with J gene TRBJ2-3; possible D gene TRBD1, 5 bases. The CDR3 is 13 residues long. Germline CDR1 is DFQATT and CDR2 is SNEGSKA (reference sequence).

The chain is built from TRBV10-3 and TRBJ1-2, with 7 positions matching TRBD1. The CDR3 runs to 13 residues. The ends lost 2 bases at V and 4 bases at J; junction bases unmatched: 1. Germline CDR1 ENHRY, CDR2 SYGVKD. The CDR3 DNA reads TGTGCCATCAGTGAGGACAGGGTCTATGGCTACACCTTC. This gives the protein CAISEDRVYGYTF.

This chain connects TRBV19 to TRBJ2-3; D is undetermined. The V gene's germline CDR1 is LNHDA and CDR2 SQIVND (reference sequence). This CDR3 comprises 13 residues. The V end lost 1 base, the J end lost 2 bases, and 4 bases lay between the germline ends. Written as DNA, the CDR3 is TGTGCCAGTAGTATAGCGTACACAGATACGCAGTATTTT. Amino acids: CASSIAYTDTQYF. The full variable domain, rest sourced from reference TRBV19 and TRBJ2-3, is DGGITQSPKYLFRKEGQNVTLSCEQNLNHDAMYWYRQDPGQGLRLIYYSQIVNDFQKGDIAEGYSVSREKKESFPLTVTSAQKNPTAFYLCASSIAYTDTQYFGPGTRLTVL.

The chain uses TRBV2 and TRBJ2-7, with 8 bases identical to TRBD2. CDR1 is SNHLY, CDR2 FYNNEI, per germline. The length of the CDR3 is 17 residues. Unmatched junction bases numbered 17, after V lost 5 bases and J lost 5 bases. CDR3 nucleotide sequence: TGTGCCAGCAGTCCCCGGGGGGGGCCTGGCCGACAGCACGAGCAGTACTTC. Encoded protein: CASSPRGGPGRQHEQYF.